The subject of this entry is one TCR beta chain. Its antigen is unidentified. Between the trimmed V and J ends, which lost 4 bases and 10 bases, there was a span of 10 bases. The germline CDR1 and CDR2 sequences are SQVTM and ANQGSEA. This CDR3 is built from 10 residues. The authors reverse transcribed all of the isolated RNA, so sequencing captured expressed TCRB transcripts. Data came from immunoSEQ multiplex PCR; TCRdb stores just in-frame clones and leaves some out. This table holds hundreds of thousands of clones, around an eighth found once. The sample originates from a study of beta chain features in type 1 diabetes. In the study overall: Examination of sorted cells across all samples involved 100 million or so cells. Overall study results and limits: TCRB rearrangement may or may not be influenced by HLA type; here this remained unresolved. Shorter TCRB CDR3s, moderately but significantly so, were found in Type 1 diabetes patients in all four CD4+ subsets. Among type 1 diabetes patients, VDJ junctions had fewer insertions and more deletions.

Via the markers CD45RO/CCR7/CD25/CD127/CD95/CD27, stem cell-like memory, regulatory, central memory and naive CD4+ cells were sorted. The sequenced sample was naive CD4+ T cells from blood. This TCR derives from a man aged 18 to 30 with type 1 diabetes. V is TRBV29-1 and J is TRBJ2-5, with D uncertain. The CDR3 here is CSVGAEVQYF. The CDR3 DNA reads TGCAGCGTTGGGGCAGAGGTCCAGTACTTC.